This is a list of T cell receptor beta chains from one sample in a study of OX40 agonist ivuxolimab in advanced cancers. The repertoire was sequenced with immunoSEQ multiplex PCR; TCRdb's copy has only in-frame clones and lacks some. The sample carries around 60,000 clones, about four fifths recorded once. This sample comprised CD4+ or CD8+ T cells sorted from blood, obtained in a trial of the OX40 agonist ivuxolimab. Every receptor here comes from an adult with an advanced solid tumor such as melanoma, head and neck, liver or kidney cancer. CDR3s include the opening cysteine and the closing phenylalanine or tryptophan. The D gene is left open where the match is weak. A row's size may be missing; if present it is once, few, many or a size class.

>TRBJ2-5|.|13|.|TRBV27
TGTGCCAGCAGTCCTCCACCGGGACGGACCCAGTACTTC
CASSPPPGRTQYF
>TRBJ2-1|few|13|.|TRBV25-1
TGTGCCAGCAGTGGTGGGCCTGGGGTTGAGCAGTTCTTC
CASSGGPGVEQFF
>TRBJ1-5|.|14|.|TRBV4-3
TGCGCCAGCAGCCGAGACAGGACGAATCAGCCCCAGCATTTT
CASSRDRTNQPQHF
>TRBJ2-1|.|15|TRBD2|TRBV7-9
TGTGCCAGCAGCCGAGTGGTAGCGGGGGTCAATGAGCAGTTCTTC
CASSRVVAGVNEQFF
>TRBJ1-1|.|14|.|TRBV11-1
TGTGCCAGCAGCTTACAGGGAGTTGGCACTGAAGCTTTCTTT
CASSLQGVGTEAFF
>TRBJ1-5|.|13|.|TRBV28
TGTGCCAGCAGTTTACCCGGGGATCAGCCCCAGCATTTT
CASSLPGDQPQHF
>TRBJ1-5|.|17|TRBD1|TRBV7-8
TGTGCCAGCAGCTTCGGGACAGGGCTACCTAGCAATCAGCCCCAGCATTTT
CASSFGTGLPSNQPQHF
>TRBJ1-4|.|15|TRBD1|TRBV9
TGTGCCAGCAGCGTCCGGGACAGGGGAACTGAAAAACTGTTTTTT
CASSVRDRGTEKLFF
>TRBJ2-7|.|14|.|TRBV4-2
TGTGCCAGCAGCCAAGGAGGTCAAATCTACGAGCAGTACTTC
CASSQGGQIYEQYF
>TRBJ1-1|.|15|.|TRBV11-2
TGTGCCAGCAGCTTAGTGCCGGGAAGGGACACTGAAGCTTTCTTT
CASSLVPGRDTEAFF
>TRBJ1-2|.|16|.|TRBV7-2
TGTGCCAGCAGCTTAGTGGCCATAGGGATAAACTATGGCTACACCTTC
CASSLVAIGINYGYTF
>TRBJ2-7|.|14|.|TRBV9
TGTGCCAGCAGCGTAGGTGGCGGAACCTACGAGCAGTACTTC
CASSVGGGTYEQYF
>TRBJ2-7|.|15|.|TRBV9
TGTGCCAGCAGCGTAGCTGACAGCCGATTCTACGAGCAGTACTTC
CASSVADSRFYEQYF
>TRBJ2-2|.|15|.|TRBV7-2
TGTGCCAGCAGCTTAGCCCAGGGAGCGGCCGGGGAGCTGTTTTTT
CASSLAQGAAGELFF
>TRBJ2-7|.|14|TRBD2|TRBV13
TGTGCCAGCAGCTCAGGGCTAGCGGGATGGGAGCAGTACTTC
CASSSGLAGWEQYF
>TRBJ2-3|.|15|.|TRBV6-5
TGTGCCAGCAGCCCGATCGGGGAGAACACAGATACGCAGTATTTT
CASSPIGENTDTQYF
>TRBJ2-7|.|15|TRBD2|TRBV6-4
TGTGCCAGCAGTGAGCCTAGCGGGAGGACCTACGAGCAGTACTTC
CASSEPSGRTYEQYF
>TRBJ2-4|.|13|TRBD2|TRBV10-3
TGTGCCATAAGCGGGGGGGCCAAAAACATTCAGTACTTC
CAISGGAKNIQYF
>TRBJ2-7|.|15|TRBD2|TRBV15
TGTGCCACCAGCAGACCGGGACTAGCGGGATCCGAGCAGTACTTC
CATSRPGLAGSEQYF
>TRBJ2-3|.|14|TRBD1|TRBV7-6
TGTGCCAGCAGCACCGGACAGGGCACAGATACGCAGTATTTT
CASSTGQGTDTQYF
>TRBJ1-1|.|13|.|TRBV11-2
TGTGCCAGCAGCTCCCGAGTGAACACTGAAGCTTTCTTT
CASSSRVNTEAFF